These 10 T cell receptor beta chains originate from one sample sequenced in a study of OX40 agonist ivuxolimab in advanced cancers. Preparation of the library involved the immunoSEQ multiplex PCR assay. What TCRdb holds here is the immuneACCESS table cut down to in-frame rearrangements. Part of the clones is not present; checked against another copy, under half of the missing clones reflect an unresolved V gene, and the others are unexplained. For this sample there are 60,000 or so clones; almost 95% appear just once. About 19% of the sample lies in the top ten. The sequencing here drew on CD4+ or CD8+ T cells sorted from blood, taken in a trial of the OX40 agonist ivuxolimab. These receptors were obtained from an adult with an advanced solid tumor such as melanoma, head and neck, liver or kidney cancer.

This clone was recorded only once. The chain joins TRBV18 to TRBJ1-2, with a weak D call TRBD1 (6 bases). CDR1 is KGHSH and CDR2 is LQKENI in the germline V gene. V was clipped by 5 bases and J by 4 bases, with 11 bases between them. CDR3 length: 13 residues. CDR3 sequence: CASSVGGGYGYTF. The DNA for the CDR3 is TGTGCCAGCTCAGTAGGGGGTGGCTATGGCTACACCTTC.

The V call is TRBV6-5, the J call TRBJ1-1, with D uncertain. Germline CDR1 reads MNHEY; CDR2 reads SVGAGI. With 6 bases removed from V and 0 bases from J, the gap between germline ends came to 11 bases. The CDR3 sequence is 14 residues long. The CDR3 loop is CASSLDGLNTEAFF. As DNA, the CDR3 is TGTGCCAGCAGCCTGGACGGGCTGAACACTGAAGCTTTCTTT.

This clone was seen a few times. CDR3 DNA sequence: TGCGCCAGCAGCCTCAGGACCGGGGAGCTGTTTTTT. This gives the protein CASSLRTGELFF. V and J are TRBV4-3 and TRBJ2-2; no clear D gene. Trimming cost V 4 bases and J 5 bases, with 5 bases left between them. The CDR3 has 12 residues. Germline loops: CDR1 LGHNA, CDR2 YSLEER.

The chain couples TRBV4-2 to TRBJ2-1, with 7 nucleotides matching TRBD2. The junction had 8 bases not matched to a gene; V was cut back by 0 bases and J by 9 bases. Germline V lookup: CDR1 LGHNA, CDR2 YNFKEQ. This CDR3 is 15 amino acids long. In DNA, the CDR3 is TGTGCCAGCAGCCAAGATTTTGCGGGAGTAAGTGAGCAGTTCTTC. This sequence encodes CASSQDFAGVSEQFF.

The chain combines TRBV4-3 with TRBJ2-1, with 11 bases fitting TRBD2. The CDR3 has 15 amino acids. Per germline, CDR1 LGHNA and CDR2 YSLEER. V lost 4 bases, J lost 5 bases, and 4 bases stayed unmatched. Here the CDR3 reads CASSLGLAVDNEQFF. In DNA, the CDR3 is TGCGCCAGCAGCCTGGGACTAGCGGTTGACAATGAGCAGTTCTTC.

In this sample, this clone turned up once. V is TRBV9 and J is TRBJ2-1; D is uncertain. The CDR3 spans 13 residues. CDR1 is SGDLS, CDR2 YYNGEE, per germline. Deletions cut 0 bases from V and 6 bases from J, with 7 bases between. In DNA, the CDR3 is TGTGCCAGCAGCGTAGGCCTCTTCAATGAGCAGTTCTTC. Its translation: CASSVGLFNEQFF. Using reference TRBV9 and TRBJ2-1 for the parts outside the CDR3, the full variable domain is DSGVTQTPKHLITATGQRVTLRCSPRSGDLSVYWYQQSLDQGLQFLIQYYNGEERAKGNILERFSAQQFPDLHSELNLSSLELGDSALYFCASSVGLFNEQFFGPGTRLTVL.

A remark on this clone: In the same sample, other DNA sequences code for this CDR3. The chain joins TRBV7-3 to TRBJ2-2; no clear D. Trimming took off 3 bases at V and 2 bases at J, with 1 base between the two ends. CDR3 length equals 12 residues. Germline V CDR1 and CDR2: SGHTA, FQGTGA. CDR3 DNA: TGTGCCAGCAGCTTCAACACCGGGGAGCTGTTTTTT. The encoded protein is CASSFNTGELFF.

The chain links TRBV29-1 to TRBJ2-2, with 7 bases aligning to TRBD1. V gave up 7 bases and J gave up 2 bases; unmatched junction bases: 4. Germline CDR1 and CDR2: SQVTM and ANQGSEA. CDR3 length: 13 amino acids. The CDR3 is CSAGTANTGELFF. In nucleotides, the CDR3 is TGCAGCGCCGGGACAGCCAACACCGGGGAGCTGTTTTTT.

The chain combines TRBV9 with TRBJ2-1; D possibly matches TRBD1 or TRBD2 (6 bases each). The CDR3 has 17 residues. Looked up from germline, CDR1 is SGDLS and CDR2 is YYNGEE. Trimming took off 4 bases at V and 3 bases at J, with 20 bases between the two ends. Here the CDR3 reads CASSTTGSGGYYNEQFF. The CDR3 DNA reads TGTGCCAGCAGCACGACCGGGAGTGGGGGCTACTACAATGAGCAGTTCTTC.

The chain recombines TRBV27 with TRBJ1-5; 9 positions agree with TRBD1. V was clipped by 6 bases and J by 3 bases; unmatched bases: 6. Germline V gene lookup returns CDR1 MNHEY and CDR2 SMNVEV (reference sequence). The CDR3 extends over 15 amino acids. The DNA for the CDR3 is TGTGCCAGCAGCCGGGGACAGGGTCCCAATCAGCCCCAGCATTTT. It specifies CASSRGQGPNQPQHF.